The present TCR beta chain was sequenced within a study of OX40 agonist ivuxolimab in advanced cancers. Overall study findings and caveats: Researchers did not determine the expanded peripheral T cells' antigen specificity. Averaging showed that CD8+ T cells had more expanded clones than CD4+ did.

Note on this clone: Antigen unknown.

J gave up 5 bases and V 1 base, and 2 bases lay outside the gene matches. Looked up from germline, CDR1 is LGHNA and CDR2 is YNFKEQ. This CDR3 has 16 amino acids. Sequenced by immunoSEQ multiplex PCR; TCRdb stores in-frame clones only, minus some. Among over 40,000 clones listed, around four fifths were seen once. This TCR was recovered from an adult with an advanced solid tumor such as melanoma, head and neck, liver or kidney cancer. The sequences come from CD4+ or CD8+ T cells sorted from blood, collected in a trial of the OX40 agonist ivuxolimab. The chain links TRBV4-2 to TRBJ2-3, with 14 bases aligning to TRBD2. This CDR3 reads CASSQGLAGGLDTQYF. The DNA of the CDR3 is TGTGCCAGCAGCCAAGGACTAGCGGGAGGGTTAGATACGCAGTATTTT.